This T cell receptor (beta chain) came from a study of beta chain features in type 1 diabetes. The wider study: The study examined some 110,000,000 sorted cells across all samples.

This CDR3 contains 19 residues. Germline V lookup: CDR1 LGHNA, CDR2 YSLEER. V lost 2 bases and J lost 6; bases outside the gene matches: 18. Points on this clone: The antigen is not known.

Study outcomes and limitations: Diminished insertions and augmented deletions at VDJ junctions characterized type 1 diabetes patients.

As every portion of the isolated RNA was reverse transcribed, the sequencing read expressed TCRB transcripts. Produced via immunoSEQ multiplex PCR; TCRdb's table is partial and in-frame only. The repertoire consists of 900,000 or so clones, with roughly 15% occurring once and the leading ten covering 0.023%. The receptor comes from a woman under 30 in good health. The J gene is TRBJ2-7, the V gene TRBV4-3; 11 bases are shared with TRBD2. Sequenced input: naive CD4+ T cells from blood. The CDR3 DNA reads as TGCGCCAGCAGCCAAACGTTTGGGGCTAGCGGGAGGTTTTCTGGCGAGCAGTACTTC. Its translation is CASSQTFGASGRFSGEQYF.